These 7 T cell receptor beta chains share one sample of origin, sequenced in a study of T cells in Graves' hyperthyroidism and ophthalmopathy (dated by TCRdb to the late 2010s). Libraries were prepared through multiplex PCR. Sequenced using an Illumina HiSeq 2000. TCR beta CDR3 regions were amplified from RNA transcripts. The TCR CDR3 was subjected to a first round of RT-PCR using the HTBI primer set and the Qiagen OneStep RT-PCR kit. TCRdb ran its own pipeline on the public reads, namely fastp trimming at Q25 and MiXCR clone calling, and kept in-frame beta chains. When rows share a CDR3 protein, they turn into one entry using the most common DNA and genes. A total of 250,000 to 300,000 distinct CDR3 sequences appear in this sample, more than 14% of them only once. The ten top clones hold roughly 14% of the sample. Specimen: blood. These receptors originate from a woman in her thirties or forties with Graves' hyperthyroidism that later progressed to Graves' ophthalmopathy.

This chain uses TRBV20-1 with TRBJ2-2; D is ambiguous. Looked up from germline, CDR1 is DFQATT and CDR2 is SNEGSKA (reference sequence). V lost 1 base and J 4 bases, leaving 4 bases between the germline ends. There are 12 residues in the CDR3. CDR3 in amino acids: CSARGSTGELFF. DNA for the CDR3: TGCAGTGCTAGAGGGAGCACCGGGGAGCTGTTTTTT.

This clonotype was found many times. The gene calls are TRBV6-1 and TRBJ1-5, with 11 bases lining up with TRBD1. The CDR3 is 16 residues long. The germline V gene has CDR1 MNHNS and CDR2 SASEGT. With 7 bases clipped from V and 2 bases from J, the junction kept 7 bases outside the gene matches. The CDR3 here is CASKGQGGLGNQPQHF. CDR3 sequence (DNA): TGTGCCAGCAAGGGACAGGGGGGTCTCGGCAATCAGCCCCAGCATTTT.

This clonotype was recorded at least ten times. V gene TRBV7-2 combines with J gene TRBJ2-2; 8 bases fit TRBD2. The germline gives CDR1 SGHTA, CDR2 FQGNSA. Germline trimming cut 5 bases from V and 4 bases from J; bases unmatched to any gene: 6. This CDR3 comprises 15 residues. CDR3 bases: TGTGCCAGCAGCCGGCGGGGGGCGGCCACCGGGGAGCTGTTTTTT. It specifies CASSRRGAATGELFF.

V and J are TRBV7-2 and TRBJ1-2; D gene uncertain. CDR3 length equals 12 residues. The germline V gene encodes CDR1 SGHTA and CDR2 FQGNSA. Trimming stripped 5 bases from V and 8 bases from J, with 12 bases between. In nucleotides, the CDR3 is TGTGCCAGCAGCGGCGAGACTGACGGCTACACCTTC. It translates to CASSGETDGYTF.

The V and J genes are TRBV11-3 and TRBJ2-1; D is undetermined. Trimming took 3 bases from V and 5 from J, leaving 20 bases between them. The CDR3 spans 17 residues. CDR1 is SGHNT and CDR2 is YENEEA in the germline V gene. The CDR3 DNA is TGTGCCAGCAGCTTGAAATTAAAAGGACCTCGCCACAATGAGCAGTTCTTC. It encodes CASSLKLKGPRHNEQFF.

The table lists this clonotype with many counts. The chain's CDR3 is CASTGTSVYEQYF. CDR3 in DNA: TGTGCGTCGACCGGGACTAGCGTATACGAGCAGTACTTC. The chain joins TRBV28 to TRBJ2-7; 10 bases match TRBD2. The germline V gene has CDR1 MDHEN and CDR2 SYDVKM. CDR3 length: 13 amino acids.

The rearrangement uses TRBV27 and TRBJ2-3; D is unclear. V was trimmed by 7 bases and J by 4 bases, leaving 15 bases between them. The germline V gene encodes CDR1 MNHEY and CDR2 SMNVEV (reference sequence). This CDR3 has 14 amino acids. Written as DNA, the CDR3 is TGTGCCAGCATCGAGCCCTCGGCGGCAGATACGCAGTATTTT. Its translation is CASIEPSAADTQYF.